This TCR beta chain was sequenced in a study of T cells in Graves' hyperthyroidism and ophthalmopathy. Study summary: Peripheral blood sampling occurred at initial diagnosis, before any treatment.

Graves' hyperthyroidism was deemed stable absent ophthalmopathy progression within 18 months. Diagnosing involved the use of clinical symptoms, serum thyroxine and TRAb, thyroid ultrasound and orbital computed tomography. Fresh peripheral blood, under 11 ml, yielded the PBMCs. Amplification targeted TCR beta CDR3 regions from RNA transcripts. TCR CDR3 regions were first amplified by RT-PCR with HTBI primers. TCRdb reprocessed the multiplex PCR reads with MiXCR, giving one entry per CDR3 protein. The data show roughly 750,000 distinct CDR3 sequences, about 17% seen once. Trimming shortened V by 3 bases and J by 4 bases, and 21 bases separated the two germline ends. The V gene's germline CDR1 is KGHSH and CDR2 LQKENI. The CDR3 is 17 amino acids.

The sequenced sample was blood. The chain has TRBV18 and TRBJ2-5, with D hard to call. This clonotype was sampled from a man younger than 30 with Graves' hyperthyroidism. The CDR3: CASSPPYGFAPGETQYF. The CDR3 DNA follows: TGTGCCAGCTCACCCCCTTATGGGTTTGCCCCAGGAGAGACCCAGTACTTC.